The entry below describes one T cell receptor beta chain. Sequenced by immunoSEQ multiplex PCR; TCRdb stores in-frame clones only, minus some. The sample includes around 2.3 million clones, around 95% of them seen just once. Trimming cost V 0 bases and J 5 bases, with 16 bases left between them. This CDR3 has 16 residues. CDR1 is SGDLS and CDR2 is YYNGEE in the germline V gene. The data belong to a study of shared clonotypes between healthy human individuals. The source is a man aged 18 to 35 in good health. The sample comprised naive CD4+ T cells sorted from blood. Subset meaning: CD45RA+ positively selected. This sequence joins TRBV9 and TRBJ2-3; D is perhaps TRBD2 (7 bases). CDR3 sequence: CASSVVPGGPGDTQYF. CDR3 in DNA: TGTGCCAGCAGCGTAGTTCCGGGGGGCCCTGGAGATACGCAGTATTTT.